This TCR beta chain is drawn from a study of control samples from healthy donors and cancer patients. In germline, CDR1 is SGHVS, CDR2 FQNEAQ. The CDR3 is 16 residues long. Trimming pared 5 bases from V and 0 bases from J, leaving 14 bases between. Profiling relied on immunoSEQ multiplex PCR, and the TCRdb table lists in-frame clones only, not all of them. The table has approximately 150,000 clones, around 94% seen once. The rearrangement joins TRBV7-8 to TRBJ1-5; no definite D call. This TCR derives from a woman aged 18-35 years in good health. Material for sequencing was blood. The CDR3 region has the DNA TGTGCCAGCAGCCCTAGGGCTCTAAATAGCAATCAGCCCCAGCATTTT. Amino acids: CASSPRALNSNQPQHF.